This T cell receptor (beta chain) was sequenced during a study of T cell responses to AZD1222 COVID-19 vaccine. Study-level results: Of spike-specific TCRs, nearly half reportedly target regions left unmutated in variants.

Sequencing used immunoSEQ multiplex PCR; TCRdb keeps in-frame clones, though not all of them. Of some 120,000 clones in the sample, roughly nine tenths were seen once. A word on this clone: The target antigen is unknown.

Germline values: CDR1 SNHLY, CDR2 FYNNEI. The ends lost 11 bases at V and 7 bases at J; junction bases unmatched: 14. The CDR3 has 14 amino acids. The receptor comes from an adult in good health. The sequencing here drew on peripheral blood, taken on day 0 of AZD1222 vaccination. This rearrangement joins TRBV2 to TRBJ1-5; 7 bases are shared with TRBD1. The chain's CDR3 is CACQTRQGGQPQHF. Here the CDR3 DNA reads TGTGCCTGCCAGACTCGACAGGGAGGGCAGCCCCAGCATTTT.